These T cell receptor beta chains were read from a single sample in a study of neoadjuvant nivolumab and ipilimumab in lung cancer. The assay was immunoSEQ multiplex PCR, and TCRdb's table has in-frame clones only and misses some. The sample yields about 38,000 clones, roughly nine tenths seen once. Sequences were derived from peripheral blood, sampled before neoadjuvant nivolumab, alone or with ipilimumab. These receptors were obtained from an adult with non-small cell lung cancer. CDR3s include the opening cysteine and the closing phenylalanine or tryptophan. The D gene is left open where the match is weak. Not every row has a clone size; where given, it reads once, few, many or a size class.

V	D	J	size	DNA	CDR3
TRBV5-1	-	TRBJ2-1	-	TGCGCCAGCAGCCCTATGGGTTCCCACAATGAGCAGTTCTTC	CASSPMGSHNEQFF
TRBV6-5	-	TRBJ1-3	-	TGTGCCAGCAGCTTAGGGAGCCACTCTGGAAACACCATATATTTT	CASSLGSHSGNTIYF
TRBV7-9	-	TRBJ2-1	-	TGTGCCAGCAGTCAACCCATCCCTTTGGATGAGCAGTTCTTC	CASSQPIPLDEQFF
TRBV2	TRBD2	TRBJ2-7	-	TGTGCCAGCAGGGCCGGTGTGGGAGGGCCCTCCTACGAGCAGTACTTC	CASRAGVGGPSYEQYF
TRBV30	TRBD2	TRBJ2-3	-	TGTGCCTGGATGATGCGGGAGGATCCTGTGCAGTATTTT	CAWMMREDPVQYF
TRBV5-6	TRBD2	TRBJ2-1	-	TGTGCCAGCAGCCTAGGACTAGCGGACAATGAGCAGTTCTTC	CASSLGLADNEQFF
TRBV19	-	TRBJ1-1	-	TGTGCCAGTAGCCCCTATGGGGGGCGCTCGGGGACTGAAGCTTTCTTT	CASSPYGGRSGTEAFF
TRBV5-1	-	TRBJ2-2	-	TGCGCCAGCAGCCTGAGGACAGACACCGGGGAGCTGTTTTTT	CASSLRTDTGELFF
TRBV5-1	-	TRBJ2-5	-	TGCGCCAGCAGCTTCCAAGAGACCCAGTACTTC	CASSFQETQYF
TRBV6-6	-	TRBJ2-7	-	TGTGCCAGCAGTTGGGCAGGGGGGAACGAGCAGTACTTC	CASSWAGGNEQYF
TRBV12-2	-	TRBJ1-3	-	TGTGCAAGTCGCTTAGGAGACAGGGGACCAAACACCATATATTTT	CASRLGDRGPNTIYF
TRBV5-6	TRBD2	TRBJ2-3	-	TGTGCCAGCAGCTCCCCGGGACTAGCGGTTCTGGGAGATACGCAGTATTTT	CASSSPGLAVLGDTQYF
TRBV5-5	TRBD1	TRBJ1-1	-	TGTGCCAGCAGTACCGGGACAGGGGGTTCTGAAGCTTTCTTT	CASSTGTGGSEAFF
TRBV10-3	-	TRBJ2-7	-	TGTGCCATCAGTGAAATCGTGAGACTAGGGGAGGACTACGAGCAGTACTTC	CAISEIVRLGEDYEQYF
TRBV27	TRBD2	TRBJ2-1	-	TGTGCCAGCAGCCGGGGGAGGGCTTGGGATGAGCAGTTCTTC	CASSRGRAWDEQFF
TRBV10-1	TRBD1	TRBJ2-1	-	TGCACCAGCAGTGAGGTTTCAGGGGGTACCTACAATGAGCAGTTCTTC	CTSSEVSGGTYNEQFF
TRBV7-3	-	TRBJ1-1	-	TGTGCCAGCAGCCCAGGGAGCAGCACTGAAGCTTTCTTT	CASSPGSSTEAFF
TRBV7-6	TRBD1	TRBJ2-7	-	TGTGCCAGCAGCTCTGGGACAGGGGTGGGACTAGATGGGTCCTACGAGCAGTACTTC	CASSSGTGVGLDGSYEQYF
TRBV14	-	TRBJ2-7	-	TGTGCCAGCAGCCTCCAGACGGACTCCTACGAGCAGTACTTC	CASSLQTDSYEQYF
TRBV6-1	TRBD1	TRBJ1-2	-	TGTGCCAGCAGTGACGGACAGGGGGTCGACTATGGCTACACCTTC	CASSDGQGVDYGYTF
TRBV5-5	-	TRBJ1-1	-	TGTGCCAGCAGCTCGGAACCGGCGAACACTGAAGCTTTCTTT	CASSSEPANTEAFF
TRBV7-9	TRBD2	TRBJ2-3	-	TGTGCCAGCAGCTTAGTAATAAAGGGCGGGAGTCCTGATACGCAGTATTTT	CASSLVIKGGSPDTQYF
TRBV5-1	-	TRBJ1-3	-	TGCGCCAGCAGCTTGACGGACGCCAGCTCTGGAAACACCATATATTTT	CASSLTDASSGNTIYF
TRBV7-9	TRBD2	TRBJ2-3	once	TGTGCCAGCAGCCCCTACCTGGTAGCGGGAGGGAAAGATACGCAGTATTTT	CASSPYLVAGGKDTQYF
TRBV4-1	-	TRBJ1-2	-	TGCGCCAGCAGCCAGGAAGCCAGGGTGGGGGGCTACACCTTC	CASSQEARVGGYTF
TRBV6-6	-	TRBJ2-3	-	TGTGCCAGCAGTTACCATTTCGGATCGGGCCCAGATACGCAGTATTTT	CASSYHFGSGPDTQYF
TRBV7-9	TRBD1	TRBJ2-2	few	TGTGCCAGCAGCTTCCGACAGGGGTACTTGTTTTTT	CASSFRQGYLFF
TRBV11-2	-	TRBJ2-1	once	TGTGCCAGCAGCACCCCAGGACTCCCCTCCAGGGATGAGCAGTTCTTC	CASSTPGLPSRDEQFF
TRBV11-2	TRBD2	TRBJ2-7	-	TGTGCCAGCAGCCCCTCCCTGGCGGGAGCGATCTCCTACGAGCAGTACTTC	CASSPSLAGAISYEQYF
TRBV7-2	-	TRBJ2-3	-	TGTGCCAGCAGCTTATTCCCAAGCACAGATACGCAGTATTTT	CASSLFPSTDTQYF
TRBV19	TRBD1	TRBJ1-5	-	TGTGCCAGTAGGGACAGGGCTAGCAATCAGCCCCAGCATTTT	CASRDRASNQPQHF
TRBV15	-	TRBJ2-7	-	TGTGCCACCAGCAGAGATCTTGGGCCAGGGATGTCCGACGAGCAGTACTTC	CATSRDLGPGMSDEQYF
TRBV27	-	TRBJ2-7	-	TGTGCCAGCAGTTTTGCAGAGCGCCCTGGCTACGAGCAGTACTTC	CASSFAERPGYEQYF
TRBV16	-	TRBJ2-7	-	TGTGCCAGCAGCCAATCCCAGGGCTACGAGCAGTACTTC	CASSQSQGYEQYF
TRBV7-2	TRBD1	TRBJ1-5	-	TGTGCCAGCAGCTTAGGGAGGGACAGCCCGGCCCAGCCCCAGCATTTT	CASSLGRDSPAQPQHF
TRBV19	-	TRBJ1-1	few	TGTGCCAGTAGTATCCAGGCGTCAGGAGCTTTCTTT	CASSIQASGAFF
TRBV14	TRBD1	TRBJ2-1	-	TGTGCCAGCAGCCAAGATTGGACAGGGGAGCTCCTTGGGGGGCAGTTCTTC	CASSQDWTGELLGGQFF
TRBV7-9	TRBD2	TRBJ2-7	-	TGTGCCAGCGCCGCGGGGGGAACATACGAGCAGTACTTC	CASAAGGTYEQYF
TRBV5-4	-	TRBJ1-1	-	TGTGCCAGCAGCCCACCTGGGGAAATGAACACTGAAGCTTTCTTT	CASSPPGEMNTEAFF
TRBV4-2	-	TRBJ2-7	-	TGTGCCAGCAGCGTAAGTCCGTTGGACTACGAGCAGTACTTC	CASSVSPLDYEQYF
TRBV7-8	-	TRBJ1-1	-	TGTGCCAGCAGCTTAGGTATGAACACTGAAGCTTTCTTT	CASSLGMNTEAFF
TRBV7-9	TRBD2	TRBJ2-3	once	TGTGCCAGCAGCCTACTAGCGGGACGAGGGACAGATACGCAGTATTTT	CASSLLAGRGTDTQYF
TRBV15	TRBD1	TRBJ2-7	-	TGTGCCACCAGGCCGACAGGGCGGTCCTACGAGCAGTACTTC	CATRPTGRSYEQYF
TRBV27	-	TRBJ2-7	-	TGTGCCAGCAGTTTATCGGGGAGGGGGCCGTCCCGGGAGCAGTACTTC	CASSLSGRGPSREQYF
TRBV10-3	-	TRBJ2-1	-	TGTGCCATCACCCTTAGCTCCTACAATGAGCAGTTCTTC	CAITLSSYNEQFF
TRBV7-2	TRBD1	TRBJ1-5	-	TGTGCCAGCAGCTTAAGGGACAGGGGTCAGCCCCAGCATTTT	CASSLRDRGQPQHF
TRBV5-1	TRBD2	TRBJ2-3	-	TGCGCCAGCAGCTTGGAGCGGGAGTGGGCAGATACGCAGTATTTT	CASSLEREWADTQYF
TRBV5-1	TRBD2	TRBJ2-1	few	TGCGCCAGCAGCTTGGTTCCTAGCGGGATGGATAATGAGCAGTTCTTC	CASSLVPSGMDNEQFF
TRBV10-3	TRBD1	TRBJ2-7	-	TGTGCCATCAGTTCACCGGGACAGGGTGCCTACGAGCAGTACTTC	CAISSPGQGAYEQYF
TRBV7-2	TRBD2	TRBJ2-7	-	TGTGCCAGCAGCTCCCGACTAGCGGGAGACGCGGGCGAGCAGTACTTC	CASSSRLAGDAGEQYF
TRBV4-1	TRBD2	TRBJ2-3	-	TGCGCCAGCAGCCAAGACCTAGCGGGAGCAGATACGCAGTATTTT	CASSQDLAGADTQYF
TRBV11-2	-	TRBJ2-6	-	TGTGCCAGCAGCTTATACTCTGGGGCCAACGTCCTGACTTTC	CASSLYSGANVLTF
TRBV4-2	TRBD1	TRBJ2-7	-	TGTGCCAGCAGCCAAGATTGGGGACAGGCCACCTACGAGCAGTACTTC	CASSQDWGQATYEQYF
TRBV4-2	TRBD2	TRBJ2-1	-	TGTGCCAGCAGCCAAGATTTGGCTAGCGGGTTCTCCTACAATGAGCAGTTCTTC	CASSQDLASGFSYNEQFF
TRBV19	-	TRBJ1-1	-	TGTGCCAGTAAACGGGGACGGTCCGTCAACACTGAAGCTTTCTTT	CASKRGRSVNTEAFF
TRBV30	-	TRBJ2-3	-	TGTGCCTGGAGTACAAGCGCAGTCACAGATACGCAGTATTTT	CAWSTSAVTDTQYF
TRBV10-1	-	TRBJ2-4	-	TGCGCCAGCAGGGCAGGGTCTAATGAGCCAAGGAACATTCAGTACTTC	CASRAGSNEPRNIQYF
TRBV7-7	-	TRBJ2-5	-	TGTGCCAGCAGCTTAGCAGGGATAGAGACCCAGTACTTC	CASSLAGIETQYF
TRBV19	TRBD1	TRBJ2-1	few	TGTGCCAGTAGTAGAGGCCGGGACAGGGGGAACAATGAGCAGTTCTTC	CASSRGRDRGNNEQFF